This T cell receptor beta chain was sequenced in a study of OX40 agonist ivuxolimab in advanced cancers. Study-level background: Ivuxolimab was administered intravenously to patients at 0.01 to 10 mg/kg every 2 weeks. Partial responses were achieved by three patients: one hepatocellular carcinoma, two cutaneous melanoma. General observations from the study: Clonal expansion was among the lowest in partial responders at 0.1-3.0 mg/kg, especially CD8+.

Trimming pared 0 bases from V and 0 bases from J, leaving 8 bases between. Per germline, CDR1 MNHEY and CDR2 SVGAGI. This CDR3 comprises 15 residues. Remarks on this clone: Its specificity is not known.

TCRdb's table, derived via immunoSEQ multiplex PCR, lists solely in-frame clones and lacks some. The profile shows some 80,000 clones, just under 95% of them singletons. Sequencing was performed on CD4+ or CD8+ T cells sorted from blood, taken in a trial of the OX40 agonist ivuxolimab. The source of this sequence is an adult with an advanced solid tumor such as melanoma, head and neck, liver or kidney cancer. The rearrangement uses TRBV6-5 and TRBJ1-2; D is unclear. Written as DNA, the CDR3 is TGTGCCAGCAGTTACTCTCCAGGTCCTAACTATGGCTACACCTTC. The encoded protein is CASSYSPGPNYGYTF.